The 26 T cell receptor beta chains given below trace back to one sample, sequenced in a study of OX40 agonist ivuxolimab in advanced cancers. Using immunoSEQ multiplex PCR, the repertoire was profiled, and TCRdb retains in-frame clones only, with some absent. The table shows 45,000 to 50,000 clones, with more than 70% occurring only once. Specimen: CD4+ or CD8+ T cells sorted from blood, collected in a trial of the OX40 agonist ivuxolimab. The receptors shown here come from an adult with an advanced solid tumor such as melanoma, head and neck, liver or kidney cancer.

The chain employs TRBV2 and TRBJ1-6; D call uncertain. The CDR3 totals 13 residues. Trimming pared 7 bases from V and 8 bases from J, leaving 12 bases between. Germline CDR1 and CDR2: SNHLY and FYNNEI. The CDR3 sequence is CASIPLLDSPLHF. The CDR3 DNA follows: TGTGCCAGCATCCCCCTCCTAGATTCACCCCTCCACTTT.

The gene calls are TRBV7-3 and TRBJ2-1; D gene unclear. Trimming cost V 2 bases and J 5 bases, with 7 bases left between them. CDR1 is SGHTA and CDR2 is FQGTGA in the germline V gene. This CDR3 comprises 13 residues. The CDR3 coding sequence is TGTGCCAGCAGCTTAGGAACGAACAATGAGCAGTTCTTC. Amino acids: CASSLGTNNEQFF.

The chain combines TRBV10-3 with TRBJ1-1; D unresolved. CDR1 and CDR2 (germline): ENHRY, SYGVKD. The CDR3 has 13 amino acids. V lost 5 bases and J 1 base, leaving 8 bases between the germline ends. CDR3 amino acids: CAISLTENTEAFF. In DNA, the CDR3 is TGTGCCATCAGTTTAACGGAGAACACTGAAGCTTTCTTT.

The chain employs TRBV27 and TRBJ2-1; D is possibly TRBD2 (5 bases). CDR1 is MNHEY and CDR2 is SMNVEV in the germline V gene (reference sequence). Trimming took 3 bases from V and 7 from J, leaving 13 bases between them. The CDR3 loop spans 14 amino acids. DNA for the CDR3: TGTGCCAGCAGTTTCCGAGGGTTGGAGAATGAGCAGTTCTTC. Residues: CASSFRGLENEQFF.

The chain carries TRBV14 and TRBJ2-7, with D perhaps given as TRBD1 or TRBD2 (5 bases each). Per germline, CDR1 SGHDN and CDR2 FVKESK. CDR3 length equals 14 residues. Deletions cut 6 bases from V and 6 bases from J, with 18 bases between. DNA of the CDR3: TGTGCCAGCAGTCTCCAAGTTGTGGGGACCGAGCAGTACTTC. It is translated as CASSLQVVGTEQYF.

The gene calls are TRBV28 and TRBJ1-4; TRBD1 is a possible D gene (6 bases). V was trimmed by 1 base and J by 7 bases, leaving 13 bases between them. Germline-derived CDR1 and CDR2 are MDHEN and SYDVKM. The CDR3 spans 15 residues. In DNA, the CDR3 is TGTGCCAGCAGTTTATTCCCAGGGGTGGGTGAAAAACTGTTTTTT. Translated, it gives CASSLFPGVGEKLFF.

The rearrangement joins TRBV5-4 to TRBJ1-6; the match to TRBD1 covers 7 bases. From germline, CDR1 is SGHNT and CDR2 YYREEE (reference sequence). V was pared by 5 bases and J by 1 base, with 6 bases of the junction left unmatched. The CDR3 sequence is 16 residues long. CDR3 nucleotide sequence: TGTGCCAGCAGGAGAGCAGGGGGGTCCTATAATTCACCCCTCCACTTT. Encoded protein: CASRRAGGSYNSPLHF.

The rearrangement joins TRBV5-1 to TRBJ2-7, with 7 bases identical to TRBD2. Losses at the gene ends were 0 bases for V and 0 bases for J; bases not matched to a gene: 18. The CDR3 has 20 residues. Looked up from germline, CDR1 is SGHRS and CDR2 is YFSETQ. CDR3 in amino acids: CASSLEGKSRGRLVSYEQYF. CDR3 coding DNA: TGCGCCAGCAGCTTGGAAGGGAAATCCCGCGGGAGACTAGTCTCCTACGAGCAGTACTTC.

V usage is TRBV7-2 and J usage is TRBJ1-2; D unresolved. This CDR3 region has 15 residues. The germline V and J ends were trimmed by 4 bases and 12 bases, with 24 bases remaining between them. Germline CDR1 and CDR2: SGHTA and FQGNSA. This CDR3 is CASSSKSTSLNFDTF. As DNA, the CDR3 is TGTGCCAGCAGCTCCAAATCGACCAGCCTAAATTTTGACACCTTC. The variable domain in full, completed from reference TRBV7-2 and TRBJ1-2, reads GAGVSQSPSNKVTEKGKDVELRCDPISGHTALYWYRQSLGQGLEFLIYFQGNSAPDKSGLPSDRFSAERTGGSVSTLTIQRTQQEDSAVYLCASSSKSTSLNFDTFGSGTRLTVV.

This CDR3 is CAWSGGGYEQFF. The CDR3 DNA sequence: TGTGCCTGGAGTGGGGGGGGCTATGAGCAGTTCTTC. The chain couples TRBV30 to TRBJ2-1, with D possibly being TRBD2 (7 bases). V gave up 1 base and J gave up 8 bases, with 9 bases separating them. Germline V gene sequence: CDR1 GTSNPN, CDR2 SVGIG (reference sequence). The CDR3 is 12 residues long. Full variable domain (rest looked up from reference TRBV30 and TRBJ2-1): SQTIHQWPATLVQPVGSPLSLECTVEGTSNPNLYWYRQAAGRGLQLLFYSVGIGQISSEVPQNLSASRPQDRQFILSSKKLLLSDSGFYLCAWSGGGYEQFFGPGTRLTVL.

The chain employs TRBV15 and TRBJ2-1, with a weak D call TRBD2 (5 bases). CDR3 length: 13 amino acids. Trimming removed 0 bases from V and 10 bases from J, with 10 bases in between. CDR1 LNHNV and CDR2 YYDKDF come from the germline V gene (reference sequence). CDR3 DNA sequence: TGTGCCACCAGCAGAGATCGGCGGGTCGAGCAGTTCTTC. Translating it yields CATSRDRRVEQFF.

V gene TRBV18 combines with J gene TRBJ2-7; a weak D match, TRBD1 (5 bases). Germline loops: CDR1 KGHSH, CDR2 LQKENI. This CDR3 region has 15 residues. Deletions cut 6 bases from V and 3 bases from J, with 18 bases between. CDR3 DNA sequence: TGTGCCAGCTCCTTTTTGACAGCCTACAACTACGAGCAGTACTTC. Its protein is CASSFLTAYNYEQYF.

The V and J genes are TRBV4-1 and TRBJ2-3, with TRBD2 matching over 7 bases. V trimming: 0 bases; J trimming: 9 bases; junction bases outside the gene matches: 9. This CDR3 comprises 15 residues. Germline assignment: CDR1 MGHRA and CDR2 YSYEKL. CDR3 DNA: TGCGCCAGCAGCCAAGATTCTTTCCTAGCGGAGACGCAGTATTTT. Translation gives CASSQDSFLAETQYF.

The chain is built from TRBV28 and TRBJ2-3; 7 positions agree with TRBD1. CDR3 size: 15 residues. Trimming took 6 bases from V and 0 from J; bases not matched to a gene: 6. The germline gives CDR1 MDHEN, CDR2 SYDVKM. The CDR3 loop is CASRLGGQSTDTQYF. The DNA of the CDR3 is TGTGCCAGCAGGCTAGGGGGACAGAGCACAGATACGCAGTATTTT.

V is TRBV18 and J is TRBJ2-3; no firm D call. This CDR3 is 15 amino acids long. The germline CDR1 and CDR2 sequences are KGHSH and LQKENI. V was clipped by 2 bases and J by 6 bases, with 15 bases between them. CDR3: CASSPDPAPLDTQYF. CDR3 in DNA: TGTGCCAGCTCACCAGATCCCGCACCTCTGGATACGCAGTATTTT. The whole variable domain, remainder taken from reference TRBV18 and TRBJ2-3, is NAGVMQNPRHLVRRRGQEARLRCSPMKGHSHVYWYRQLPEEGLKFMVYLQKENIIDESGMPKERFSAEFPKEGPSILRIQQVVRGDSAAYFCASSPDPAPLDTQYFGPGTRLTVL.

The chain combines TRBV6-6 with TRBJ2-2; D tentatively reads TRBD1 or TRBD2 (5 bases each). Germline V gene lookup returns CDR1 MNHNY and CDR2 SVGAGI (reference sequence). The V end was cut by 0 bases, the J end by 6 bases, with 8 bases between. This CDR3 is built from 14 residues. This CDR3 reads CASSYSPGPGELFF. CDR3 sequence (DNA): TGTGCCAGCAGTTACTCTCCGGGGCCCGGGGAGCTGTTTTTT.

V and J are TRBV4-3 and TRBJ1-3; tentative D call: TRBD1 (5 bases). There are 14 residues in the CDR3. Per the germline V gene, CDR1 is LGHNA and CDR2 is YSLEER. V was cut by 5 bases and J by 0 bases, with 8 bases left in between. This chain's CDR3 is CASSRGGSGNTIYF. The CDR3 DNA follows: TGCGCCAGCAGCAGGGGAGGCTCTGGAAACACCATATATTTT.

This clone appeared a few times. V usage is TRBV7-8 and J usage is TRBJ1-5; TRBD1 matches at 9 bases. This CDR3 spans 16 amino acids. J was trimmed by 6 bases and V by 5 bases; bases with no gene match: 11. Germline-derived CDR1 and CDR2 are SGHVS and FQNEAQ. CDR3 DNA sequence: TGTGCCAGCAGCAAAGATCAACAGGGGGCAGGTCAGCCCCAGCATTTT. This codes for CASSKDQQGAGQPQHF.

V is TRBV10-3 and J is TRBJ1-2, with 7 positions matching TRBD1. This CDR3 has 16 amino acids. V was clipped by 0 bases and J by 1 base; unmatched bases: 5. CDR1 is ENHRY and CDR2 is SYGVKD in the germline V gene. The CDR3 loop is CAISESPGGINYGYTF. The CDR3 coding sequence is TGTGCCATCAGTGAGTCGCCAGGGGGAATTAACTATGGCTACACCTTC.

The chain combines TRBV7-3 with TRBJ2-7, with 7 bases that match TRBD2. Per germline, CDR1 SGHTA and CDR2 FQGTGA. V shed 4 bases, J shed 6 bases, and the junction held 9 bases outside the gene matches. The CDR3 contains 14 residues. The CDR3 sequence: CASSSDSPGGEQYF. CDR3 coding DNA: TGTGCCAGCAGCTCTGACAGCCCGGGGGGCGAGCAGTACTTC.

This chain links TRBV4-2 with TRBJ1-5; D not resolved. The CDR3 contains 15 residues. Trimming left V 1 base short and J 6 bases short, with 13 bases between. Looked up from germline, CDR1 is LGHNA and CDR2 is YNFKEQ. CDR3 DNA sequence: TGTGCCAGCAGCCAAGGAATGGGGTCCCGTCAGCCCCAGCATTTT. Protein: CASSQGMGSRQPQHF.

J is TRBJ2-5 and V is TRBV7-2; no clear D. V was shortened by 2 bases and J by 1 base, with 5 bases between the two germline ends. CDR1 SGHTA and CDR2 FQGNSA come from the germline V gene. The CDR3 runs to 13 residues. CDR3 region: CASSLKAQETQYF. The CDR3 region has the DNA TGTGCCAGCAGCTTAAAGGCCCAAGAGACCCAGTACTTC.

The chain carries TRBV7-2 and TRBJ2-1; possibly TRBD1 for D (6 bases). Trimming stripped 5 bases from V and 8 bases from J, with 13 bases between. The CDR3 loop spans 13 amino acids. Germline lookup yields CDR1 SGHTA and CDR2 FQGNSA. CDR3 bases: TGTGCCAGCAGCCCGGGACCAGGGGATGAGCAGTTCTTC. Encoded protein: CASSPGPGDEQFF.

J is TRBJ2-3 and V is TRBV4-3, with D hard to call. Between the trimmed V and J ends, which lost 0 bases and 10 bases, there was a span of 11 bases. Germline assignment: CDR1 LGHNA and CDR2 YSLEER. The CDR3 contains 13 residues. The CDR3 protein is CASSQDMSLAQYF. CDR3 DNA sequence: TGCGCCAGCAGCCAAGATATGAGTTTAGCGCAGTATTTT.

The genes are TRBV4-2 and TRBJ2-7; 8 positions agree with TRBD2. The CDR3 covers 16 residues. Germline V gene sequence: CDR1 LGHNA, CDR2 YNFKEQ. With 0 bases clipped from V and 4 bases from J, the junction kept 8 bases outside the gene matches. The CDR3 DNA is TGTGCCAGCAGCCAAGATACCAGCGGGAGAGAGTACGAGCAGTACTTC. This gives the protein CASSQDTSGREYEQYF.

The chain employs TRBV4-2 and TRBJ2-2; D ambiguous. The length of the CDR3 is 17 residues. CDR1 is LGHNA and CDR2 is YNFKEQ in the germline V gene. Trimming removed 4 bases at V and 0 bases at J, with 15 bases between. CDR3: CASSPGLLNSNTGELFF. The CDR3 bases are TGTGCCAGCAGCCCCGGGCTCCTTAATTCGAACACCGGGGAGCTGTTTTTT.